This T cell receptor beta chain was sequenced in a study of blood T cell repertoires in COVID-19. Authors' data handling: Researchers report that nucleated cell counts were estimated from reference gene primer amplification. Here immunoSEQ multiplex PCR was the method, and the copy in TCRdb shows in-frame clones only, minus some. The DNA gave D and trimming, while V, J and clone size come from that table. The sample holds about 42,000 clones, about 90% seen once. The V gene lost 2 bases and the J gene lost 3 bases, with 7 bases spanning the gap. Germline V gene lookup returns CDR1 SEHNR and CDR2 FQNEAQ (reference sequence). The CDR3 length is 13 residues.

This receptor was obtained from a man aged 50-59 years with active COVID-19. Material: peripheral blood. V gene TRBV7-9 combines with J gene TRBJ1-1; no clear D gene. CDR3 DNA: TGTGCCAGCAGCTTACCGAGGGACACTGAAGCTTTCTTT. Translated, it gives CASSLPRDTEAFF. Full variable domain (missing parts from reference TRBV7-9 and TRBJ1-1): DTGVSQNPRHKITKRGQNVTFRCDPISEHNRLYWYRQTLGQGPEFLTYFQNEAQLEKSRLLSDRFSAERPKGSFSTLEIQRTEQGDSAMYLCASSLPRDTEAFFGQGTRLTVV.